These T cell receptor beta chains were read from a single sample in a study of shared clonotypes between healthy human individuals. Using immunoSEQ multiplex PCR, the repertoire was profiled, and TCRdb retains in-frame clones only, with some absent. The sample comprises around 1.9 million clones, 90% to 95% of which are singletons, and 1.5% to 2% rests with the top ten. The sequencing input was naive CD8+ T cells from PBMCs. All receptors come from a man younger than 35 in good health. Some clones in this sample may be carry-over from other donors' samples. Each CDR3 is given with its conserved first and last residue. D genes are given only for firm matches. Size is omitted from some rows. Given values are once, few, many or a class for expanded clones.

d_call	clone_size	v_call	j_call	cdr3_length	cdr3_nt	cdr3_aa
.	.	TRBV28	TRBJ2-2	14	TGTGCCAGCAGTTTAGTAGCGCAGGGCGGGGAGCTGTTTTTT	CASSLVAQGGELFF
.	.	TRBV4-2	TRBJ2-1	17	TGTGCCAGCAGCCAAGAAATTTTAACTAGCCGAAACGGTGAGCAGTTCTTC	CASSQEILTSRNGEQFF
TRBD2	once	TRBV9	TRBJ2-7	14	TGTGCCAGCAGCACGAGCGGGAGCTCCTACGAGCAGTACTTC	CASSTSGSSYEQYF
.	few	TRBV27	TRBJ1-1	13	TGTGCCAGCAGTTTAGGCAGGAACACTGAAGCTTTCTTT	CASSLGRNTEAFF
TRBD2	.	TRBV9	TRBJ2-1	19	TGTGCCAGCAGCCCTCCCGCCCGCCGGGAAAGCGGGGATGGTAATGAGCAGTTCTTC	CASSPPARRESGDGNEQFF
.	.	TRBV5-4	TRBJ2-7	15	TGTGCCAGCAGCTTGGAGGGCGGTGTTATGGACGAGCAGTACTTC	CASSLEGGVMDEQYF
TRBD1	.	TRBV19	TRBJ2-5	14	TGTGCCAGTAGTGGACAGGGGGCAATCGAGACCCAGTACTTC	CASSGQGAIETQYF
TRBD1	.	TRBV25-1	TRBJ1-4	13	TGTGCCAGCAGGGAGAACAGGGGGCCAAAACTGTTTTTT	CASRENRGPKLFF
.	.	TRBV11-2	TRBJ1-3	15	TGTGCCAGCAGCTCTCCGGGGACGCCTGGAAACACCATATATTTT	CASSSPGTPGNTIYF
TRBD2	.	TRBV6-5	TRBJ2-3	15	TGTGCCACACTTCCTAGCGGGAGTAGCACAGATACGCAGTATTTT	CATLPSGSSTDTQYF
.	.	TRBV28	TRBJ2-2	13	TGTGCCAGCGGGGAAGCGAACACCGGGGAGCTGTTTTTT	CASGEANTGELFF
.	.	TRBV7-9	TRBJ2-1	13	TGTGCCAGCAGCTCGACAGGACTCAATGAGCAGTTCTTC	CASSSTGLNEQFF
.	.	TRBV4-1	TRBJ1-2	13	TGCGCCAGCAGCTCAACCGACAGGCTTGGCTACACCTTC	CASSSTDRLGYTF
TRBD1	.	TRBV27	TRBJ2-3	16	TGTGCCAGCAGTTATTTGGGGGACAGCTCGCGAGATACGCAGTATTTT	CASSYLGDSSRDTQYF
.	.	TRBV5-6	TRBJ1-2	16	TGTGCCAGCAGCGATAGTAAATGGCTACACCGACAGAACTACACCTTC	CASSDSKWLHRQNYTF
.	.	TRBV6-5	TRBJ1-2	15	TGTGCCAGCAGTCTAGAACGAGAAGGGAGCTATGGCTACACCTTC	CASSLEREGSYGYTF
TRBD2	.	TRBV19	TRBJ2-2	16	TGTGCCAGTAGTATTCTAGCGGGAGTAAACACCGGGGAGCTGTTTTTT	CASSILAGVNTGELFF
TRBD1	.	TRBV2	TRBJ2-6	15	TGTGCCAGCAGCCCACAGGGGTCTGGGGCCAACGTCCTGACTTTC	CASSPQGSGANVLTF
.	.	TRBV4-3	TRBJ2-3	14	TGCGCCAGCAGCCAGATCCAGGGAACAGATACGCAGTATTTT	CASSQIQGTDTQYF
.	.	TRBV4-1	TRBJ2-2	18	TGCGCCAGCAGCCAAGATTCGGCAGGCCTTTCTTACACCGGGGAGCTGTTTTTT	CASSQDSAGLSYTGELFF
TRBD1	.	TRBV27	TRBJ1-2	14	TGTGCCAGCAGTTCGACAGGGGGCCGGTATGGCTACACCTTC	CASSSTGGRYGYTF
TRBD2	.	TRBV10-3	TRBJ2-3	14	TGTGCCGCCGCGGTAGCGGGAAGCACAGATACGCAGTATTTT	CAAAVAGSTDTQYF
TRBD1	.	TRBV7-3	TRBJ1-2	15	TGTGCCAGCAGCTTATCCGGGACAGGGGTCTATGGCTACACCTTC	CASSLSGTGVYGYTF
.	.	TRBV5-1	TRBJ1-5	13	TGCGCCAGCAGCTTGGAGGGGAGCAAGCCCCAGCATTTT	CASSLEGSKPQHF
.	.	TRBV19	TRBJ2-7	14	TGTGCCAGTAGTGTGGGCAGGGGCCTATACGAGCAGTACTTC	CASSVGRGLYEQYF
.	.	TRBV10-3	TRBJ1-1	16	TGTGCCATCAGTGAGTCTGGGACACCATCCAACACTGAAGCTTTCTTT	CAISESGTPSNTEAFF
TRBD1	.	TRBV5-1	TRBJ2-1	14	TGCGCCAGCAGTCGGATCACAGGGGACAATGAGCAGTTCTTC	CASSRITGDNEQFF
.	.	TRBV9	TRBJ1-1	13	TGTGCCAGCAGCGTGACCCAGGGACCTGAAGCTTTCTTT	CASSVTQGPEAFF
.	once	TRBV5-1	TRBJ2-3	17	TGCGCCAGCAGCTTGGGGACCCCCGCAGGGTTAGCAGATACGCAGTATTTT	CASSLGTPAGLADTQYF
.	once	TRBV28	TRBJ2-7	14	TGTGCCAGCAGTTTGGTAGCGGACTCCTACGAGCAGTACTTC	CASSLVADSYEQYF
.	.	TRBV7-6	TRBJ1-1	13	TGTGCCAGCAGCTTAGGATGGGGCACTGAAGCTTTCTTT	CASSLGWGTEAFF
TRBD1	.	TRBV16	TRBJ2-7	15	TGTGCCAGCACCCCACAGGGGGGTGCGGTCTACGAGCAGTACTTC	CASTPQGGAVYEQYF
.	.	TRBV6-7	TRBJ1-5	13	TGTGCCAGCAGTTCCCCCCCTCCGGTTGGAAAGCATTTT	CASSSPPPVGKHF
.	.	TRBV15	TRBJ1-1	14	TGTGCCACCAGCAGACTAGCGGGAAACACTGAAGCTTTCTTT	CATSRLAGNTEAFF